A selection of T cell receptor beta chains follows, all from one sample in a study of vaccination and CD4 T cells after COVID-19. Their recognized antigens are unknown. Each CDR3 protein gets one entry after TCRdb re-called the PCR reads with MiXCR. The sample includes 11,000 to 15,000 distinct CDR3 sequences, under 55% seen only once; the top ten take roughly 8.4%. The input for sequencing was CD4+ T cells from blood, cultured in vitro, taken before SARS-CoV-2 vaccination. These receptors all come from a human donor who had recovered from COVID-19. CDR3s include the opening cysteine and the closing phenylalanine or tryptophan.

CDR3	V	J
CASSTPATLEIHF	TRBV12-3/TRBV12-4	TRBJ1-5
CSAAIPTSAYYEQYF	TRBV20-1	TRBJ2-7
CASSNDENYGYTF	TRBV7-6	TRBJ1-2
CASSAGTGGATYEQYF	TRBV19	TRBJ2-7
CASSRDRDSSPLHF	TRBV6-1	TRBJ1-6
CASSNDLMVGNTEAFF	TRBV27	TRBJ1-1
CASSYSAASYEQYF	TRBV6-2/TRBV6-3	TRBJ2-7
CASSHNTNRGASSPLHF	TRBV7-2	TRBJ1-6
CASSYSGRDNEQFF	TRBV6-5	TRBJ2-1
CASGRSSYNSPLHF	TRBV25-1	TRBJ1-6
CAGRGTSGRGEQFF	TRBV2	TRBJ2-1
CASSLGIQGNPYTF	TRBV11-3	TRBJ1-2
CASSVADATYEQYF	TRBV9	TRBJ2-7
CASSEAHSGLYGYTF	TRBV6-1	TRBJ1-2
CSARGPVTGELFF	TRBV20-1	TRBJ2-2
CASSLEENSNQPQHF	TRBV2	TRBJ1-5
CASSLLGNEQFF	TRBV27	TRBJ2-1
CASSLSQGNYGYTF	TRBV5-1	TRBJ1-2
CSASQGTVNQPQHF	TRBV20-1	TRBJ1-5
CASSLKMSAPQHF	TRBV7-8	TRBJ1-5
CSVEPPGYGYTF	TRBV29-1	TRBJ1-2
CSARAAGTLNQPQHF	TRBV20-1	TRBJ1-5
CATSGGRGSTDTQYF	TRBV15	TRBJ2-3
CASSLWEQETQYF	TRBV28	TRBJ2-5
CASTPGQGDYYGYTF	TRBV7-9	TRBJ1-2
CASSLGASGAETQYF	TRBV7-9	TRBJ2-5
CASSSGQGAYGANVLTF	TRBV6-5	TRBJ2-6
CASSFPGKDTQYF	TRBV7-8	TRBJ2-3
CASSLVAGPSHEAFF	TRBV7-6	TRBJ1-1